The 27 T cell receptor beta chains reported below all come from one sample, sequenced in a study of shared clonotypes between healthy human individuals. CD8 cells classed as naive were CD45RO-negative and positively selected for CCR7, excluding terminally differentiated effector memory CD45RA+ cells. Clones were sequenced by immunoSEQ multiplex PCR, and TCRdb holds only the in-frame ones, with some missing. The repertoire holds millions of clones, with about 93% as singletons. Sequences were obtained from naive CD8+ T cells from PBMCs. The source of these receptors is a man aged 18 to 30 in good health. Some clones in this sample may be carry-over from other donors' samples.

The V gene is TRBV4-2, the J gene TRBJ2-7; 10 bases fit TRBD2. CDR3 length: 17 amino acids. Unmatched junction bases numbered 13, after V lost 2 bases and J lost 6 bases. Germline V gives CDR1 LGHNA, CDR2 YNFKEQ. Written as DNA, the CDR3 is TGTGCCAGCAGCCAACGACTAGCGGGCGTCGTTGTCAGCGAGCAGTACTTC. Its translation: CASSQRLAGVVVSEQYF.

The DNA for the CDR3 is TGTGCCAGCAGTTTAAATCTCGTAGGGGGTTCGGATGGCTACACCTTC. Amino acids: CASSLNLVGGSDGYTF. The chain is built from TRBV28 and TRBJ1-2; D possibly corresponds to TRBD1 (6 bases). The CDR3 loop spans 16 amino acids. Germline V lookup: CDR1 MDHEN, CDR2 SYDVKM. V lost 2 bases and J 6 bases, leaving 19 bases between the germline ends.

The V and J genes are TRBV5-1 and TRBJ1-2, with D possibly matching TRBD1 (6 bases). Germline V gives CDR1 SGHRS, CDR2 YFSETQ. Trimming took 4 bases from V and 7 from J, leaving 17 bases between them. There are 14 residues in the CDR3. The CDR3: CASSHRDTSAGYTF. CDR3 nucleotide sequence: TGCGCCAGCAGCCACCGGGACACCTCGGCTGGCTACACCTTC.

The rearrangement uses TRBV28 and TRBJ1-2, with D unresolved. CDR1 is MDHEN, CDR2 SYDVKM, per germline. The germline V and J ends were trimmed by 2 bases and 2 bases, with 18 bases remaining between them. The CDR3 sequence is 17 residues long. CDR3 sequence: CASSLAVGLDLNYGYTF. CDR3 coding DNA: TGTGCCAGCAGTTTAGCGGTAGGACTCGACCTAAACTATGGCTACACCTTC.

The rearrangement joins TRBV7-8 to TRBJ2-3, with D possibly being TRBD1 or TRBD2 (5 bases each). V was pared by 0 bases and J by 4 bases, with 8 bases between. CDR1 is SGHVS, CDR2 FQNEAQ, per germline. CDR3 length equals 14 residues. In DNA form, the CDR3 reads TGTGCCAGCAGCTTAGCGAGGGACCCAGATACGCAGTATTTT. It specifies CASSLARDPDTQYF.

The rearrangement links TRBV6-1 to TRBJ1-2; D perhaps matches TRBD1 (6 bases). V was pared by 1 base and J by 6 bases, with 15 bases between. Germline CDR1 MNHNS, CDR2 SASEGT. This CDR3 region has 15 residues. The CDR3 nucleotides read TGTGCCAGCAGTGAAGAGGGCAGGGGCTCCGATGGCTACACCTTC. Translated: CASSEEGRGSDGYTF.

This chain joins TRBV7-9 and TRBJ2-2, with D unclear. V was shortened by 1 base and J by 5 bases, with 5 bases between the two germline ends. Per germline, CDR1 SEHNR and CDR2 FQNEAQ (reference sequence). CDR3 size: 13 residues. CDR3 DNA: TGTGCCAGCAGCTTAGGACCTACCGGGGAGCTGTTTTTT. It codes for CASSLGPTGELFF.

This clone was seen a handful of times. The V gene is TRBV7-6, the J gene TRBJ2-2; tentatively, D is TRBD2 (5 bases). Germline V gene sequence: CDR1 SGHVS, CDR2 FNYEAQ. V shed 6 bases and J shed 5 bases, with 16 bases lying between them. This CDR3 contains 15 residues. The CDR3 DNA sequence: TGTGCCAGCAGTCCGAGGACGGGAAGGACCGGGGAGCTGTTTTTT. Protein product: CASSPRTGRTGELFF.

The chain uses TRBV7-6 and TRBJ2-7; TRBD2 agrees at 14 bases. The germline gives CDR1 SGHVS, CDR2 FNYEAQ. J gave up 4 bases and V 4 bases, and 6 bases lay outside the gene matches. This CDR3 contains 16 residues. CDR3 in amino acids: CASSSGTSGRLYEQYF. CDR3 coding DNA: TGTGCCAGCAGCTCGGGGACTAGCGGGAGACTTTACGAGCAGTACTTC.

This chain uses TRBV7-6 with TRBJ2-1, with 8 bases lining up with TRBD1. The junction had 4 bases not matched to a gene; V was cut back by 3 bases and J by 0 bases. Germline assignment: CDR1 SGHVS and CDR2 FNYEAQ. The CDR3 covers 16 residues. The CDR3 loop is CASSLGQASSYNEQFF. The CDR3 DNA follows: TGTGCCAGCAGCTTGGGACAGGCGAGCTCCTACAATGAGCAGTTCTTC. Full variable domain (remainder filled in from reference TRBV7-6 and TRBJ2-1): GAGVSQSPRYKVTKRGQDVALRCDPISGHVSLYWYRQALGQGPEFLTYFNYEAQQDKSGLPNDRFSAERPEGSISTLTIQRTEQRDSAMYRCASSLGQASSYNEQFFGPGTRLTVL.

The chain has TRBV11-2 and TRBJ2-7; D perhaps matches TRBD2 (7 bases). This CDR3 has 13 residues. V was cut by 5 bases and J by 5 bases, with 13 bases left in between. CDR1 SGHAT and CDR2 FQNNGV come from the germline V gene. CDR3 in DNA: TGTGCCAGCAGCCCCCCGGGGGGCCACGAGCAGTACTTC. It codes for CASSPPGGHEQYF.

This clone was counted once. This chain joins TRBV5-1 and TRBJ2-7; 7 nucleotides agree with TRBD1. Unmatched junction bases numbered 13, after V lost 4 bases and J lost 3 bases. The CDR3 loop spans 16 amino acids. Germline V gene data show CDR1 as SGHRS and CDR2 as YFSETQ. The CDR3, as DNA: TGCGCCAGCAGCCCCCTACCCAAGACAGGGTTCTACGAGCAGTACTTC. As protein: CASSPLPKTGFYEQYF. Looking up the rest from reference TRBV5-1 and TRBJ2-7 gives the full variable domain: KAGVTQTPRYLIKTRGQQVTLSCSPISGHRSVSWYQQTPGQGLQFLFEYFSETQRNKGNFPGRFSGRQFSNSRSEMNVSTLELGDSALYLCASSPLPKTGFYEQYFGPGTRLTVT.

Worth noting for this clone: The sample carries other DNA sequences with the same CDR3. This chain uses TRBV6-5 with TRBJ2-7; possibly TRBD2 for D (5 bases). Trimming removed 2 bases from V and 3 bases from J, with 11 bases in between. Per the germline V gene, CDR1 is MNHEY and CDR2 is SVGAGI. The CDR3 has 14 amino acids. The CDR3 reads CASSYGGESYEQYF. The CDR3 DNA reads TGTGCCAGCAGTTACGGAGGAGAGAGCTACGAGCAGTACTTC.

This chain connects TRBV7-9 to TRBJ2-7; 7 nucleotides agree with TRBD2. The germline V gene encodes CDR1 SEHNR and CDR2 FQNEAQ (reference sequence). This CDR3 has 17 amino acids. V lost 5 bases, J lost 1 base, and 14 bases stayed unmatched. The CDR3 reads CASSTGPPSGASYEQYF. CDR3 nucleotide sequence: TGTGCCAGCAGCACAGGCCCCCCGAGCGGGGCTTCCTACGAGCAGTACTTC.

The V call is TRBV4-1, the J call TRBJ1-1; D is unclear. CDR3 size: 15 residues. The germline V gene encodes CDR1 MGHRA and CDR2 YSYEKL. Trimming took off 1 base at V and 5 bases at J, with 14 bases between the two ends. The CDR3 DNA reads TGCGCCAGCAGCCAAGTGGCGGGGAGGGAAACTGAAGCTTTCTTT. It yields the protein CASSQVAGRETEAFF.

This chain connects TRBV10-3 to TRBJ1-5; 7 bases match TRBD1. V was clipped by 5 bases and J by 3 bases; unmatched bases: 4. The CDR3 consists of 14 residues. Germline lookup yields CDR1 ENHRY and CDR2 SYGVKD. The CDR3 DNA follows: TGTGCCATCAGTACGACAGGGAACAATCAGCCCCAGCATTTT. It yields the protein CAISTTGNNQPQHF.

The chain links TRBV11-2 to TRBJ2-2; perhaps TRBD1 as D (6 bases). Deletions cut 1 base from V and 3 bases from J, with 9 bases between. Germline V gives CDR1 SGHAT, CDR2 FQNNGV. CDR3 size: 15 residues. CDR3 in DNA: TGTGCCAGCAGCTTAGCCAGGGGCGACACCGGGGAGCTGTTTTTT. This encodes CASSLARGDTGELFF.

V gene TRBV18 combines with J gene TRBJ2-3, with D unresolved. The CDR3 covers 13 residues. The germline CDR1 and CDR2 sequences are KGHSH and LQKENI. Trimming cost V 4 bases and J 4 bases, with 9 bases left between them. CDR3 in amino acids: CASSLLGADTQYF. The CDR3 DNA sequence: TGTGCCAGCTCACTGTTAGGAGCAGATACGCAGTATTTT.

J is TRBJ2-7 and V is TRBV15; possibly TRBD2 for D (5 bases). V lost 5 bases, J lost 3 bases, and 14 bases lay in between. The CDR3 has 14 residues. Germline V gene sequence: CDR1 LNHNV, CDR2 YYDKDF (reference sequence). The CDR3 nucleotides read TGTGCCACCAGCGAGAGTGCTCGGGACTACGAGCAGTACTTC. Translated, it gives CATSESARDYEQYF.

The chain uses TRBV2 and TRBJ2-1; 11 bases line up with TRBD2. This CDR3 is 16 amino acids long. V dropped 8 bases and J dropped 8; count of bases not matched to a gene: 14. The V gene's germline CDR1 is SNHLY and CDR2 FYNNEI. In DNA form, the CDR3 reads TGTGCCAGCGGTCTAGCGGGAGGTCAAGTGTCGGATGAGCAGTTCTTC. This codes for CASGLAGGQVSDEQFF.

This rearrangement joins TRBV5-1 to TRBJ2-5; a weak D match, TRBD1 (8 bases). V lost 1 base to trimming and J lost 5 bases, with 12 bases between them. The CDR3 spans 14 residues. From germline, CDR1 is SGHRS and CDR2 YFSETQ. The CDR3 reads CASSLTGGGETQYF. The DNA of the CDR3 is TGCGCCAGCAGCTTGACAGGGGGAGGGGAGACCCAGTACTTC.

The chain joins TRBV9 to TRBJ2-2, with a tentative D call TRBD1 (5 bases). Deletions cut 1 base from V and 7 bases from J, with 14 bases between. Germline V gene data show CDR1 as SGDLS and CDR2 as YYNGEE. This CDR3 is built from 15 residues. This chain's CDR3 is CASSVTGAKGGELFF. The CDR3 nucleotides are TGTGCCAGCAGCGTAACTGGGGCGAAGGGCGGGGAGCTGTTTTTT.

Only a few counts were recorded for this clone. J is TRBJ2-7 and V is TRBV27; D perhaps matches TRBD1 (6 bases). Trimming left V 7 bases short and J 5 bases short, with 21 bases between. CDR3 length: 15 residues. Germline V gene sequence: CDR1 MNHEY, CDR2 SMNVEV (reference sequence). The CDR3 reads CASTPQGVGLHEQYF. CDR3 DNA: TGTGCCAGCACCCCACAGGGCGTGGGGCTCCACGAGCAGTACTTC.

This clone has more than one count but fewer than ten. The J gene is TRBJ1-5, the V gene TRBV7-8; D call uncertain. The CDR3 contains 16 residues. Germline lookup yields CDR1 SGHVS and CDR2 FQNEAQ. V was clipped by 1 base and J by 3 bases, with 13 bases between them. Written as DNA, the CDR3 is TGTGCCAGCAGCTTAGATAGGGTCGGGCTCAATCAGCCCCAGCATTTT. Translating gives CASSLDRVGLNQPQHF.

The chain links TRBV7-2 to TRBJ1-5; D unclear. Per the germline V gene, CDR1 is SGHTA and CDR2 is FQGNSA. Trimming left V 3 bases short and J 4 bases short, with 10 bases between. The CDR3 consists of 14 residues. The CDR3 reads CASSFFSSNQPQHF. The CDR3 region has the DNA TGTGCCAGCAGCTTTTTTTCGTCAAATCAGCCCCAGCATTTT.

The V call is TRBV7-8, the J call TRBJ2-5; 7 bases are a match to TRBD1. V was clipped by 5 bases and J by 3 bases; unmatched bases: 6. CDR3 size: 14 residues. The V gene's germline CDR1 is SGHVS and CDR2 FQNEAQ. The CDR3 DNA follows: TGTGCCAGCAGCCGGAACAGGGGAAAAGAGACCCAGTACTTC. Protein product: CASSRNRGKETQYF.

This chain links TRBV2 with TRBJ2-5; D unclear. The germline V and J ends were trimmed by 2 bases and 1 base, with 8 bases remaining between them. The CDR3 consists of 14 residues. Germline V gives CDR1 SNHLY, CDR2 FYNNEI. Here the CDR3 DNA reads TGTGCCAGCAGTGAATTGGCGTCCCAAGAGACCCAGTACTTC. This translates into CASSELASQETQYF.